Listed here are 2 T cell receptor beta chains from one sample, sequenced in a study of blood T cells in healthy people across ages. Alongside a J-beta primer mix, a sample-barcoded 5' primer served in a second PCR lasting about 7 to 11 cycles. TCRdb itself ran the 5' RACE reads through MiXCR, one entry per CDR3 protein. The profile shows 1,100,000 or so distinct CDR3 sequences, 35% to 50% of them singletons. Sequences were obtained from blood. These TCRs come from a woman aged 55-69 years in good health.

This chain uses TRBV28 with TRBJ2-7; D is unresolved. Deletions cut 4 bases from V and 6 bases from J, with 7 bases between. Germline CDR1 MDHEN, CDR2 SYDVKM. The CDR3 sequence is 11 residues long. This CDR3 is CASSYRAEQYF. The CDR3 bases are TGTGCCAGCAGTTACAGAGCCGAGCAGTACTTC.

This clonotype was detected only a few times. The CDR3 protein is CSAIKTRAQQQYF. As DNA, the CDR3 is TGCAGTGCTATTAAGACTAGAGCCCAACAGCAGTACTTC. The chain employs TRBV20-1 and TRBJ2-7, with D possibly matching TRBD2 (6 bases). The CDR3 runs to 13 residues. CDR1 is DFQATT, CDR2 SNEGSKA, per germline (reference sequence). The ends were cut back, 4 bases at V and 8 bases at J, with 18 bases in the middle.